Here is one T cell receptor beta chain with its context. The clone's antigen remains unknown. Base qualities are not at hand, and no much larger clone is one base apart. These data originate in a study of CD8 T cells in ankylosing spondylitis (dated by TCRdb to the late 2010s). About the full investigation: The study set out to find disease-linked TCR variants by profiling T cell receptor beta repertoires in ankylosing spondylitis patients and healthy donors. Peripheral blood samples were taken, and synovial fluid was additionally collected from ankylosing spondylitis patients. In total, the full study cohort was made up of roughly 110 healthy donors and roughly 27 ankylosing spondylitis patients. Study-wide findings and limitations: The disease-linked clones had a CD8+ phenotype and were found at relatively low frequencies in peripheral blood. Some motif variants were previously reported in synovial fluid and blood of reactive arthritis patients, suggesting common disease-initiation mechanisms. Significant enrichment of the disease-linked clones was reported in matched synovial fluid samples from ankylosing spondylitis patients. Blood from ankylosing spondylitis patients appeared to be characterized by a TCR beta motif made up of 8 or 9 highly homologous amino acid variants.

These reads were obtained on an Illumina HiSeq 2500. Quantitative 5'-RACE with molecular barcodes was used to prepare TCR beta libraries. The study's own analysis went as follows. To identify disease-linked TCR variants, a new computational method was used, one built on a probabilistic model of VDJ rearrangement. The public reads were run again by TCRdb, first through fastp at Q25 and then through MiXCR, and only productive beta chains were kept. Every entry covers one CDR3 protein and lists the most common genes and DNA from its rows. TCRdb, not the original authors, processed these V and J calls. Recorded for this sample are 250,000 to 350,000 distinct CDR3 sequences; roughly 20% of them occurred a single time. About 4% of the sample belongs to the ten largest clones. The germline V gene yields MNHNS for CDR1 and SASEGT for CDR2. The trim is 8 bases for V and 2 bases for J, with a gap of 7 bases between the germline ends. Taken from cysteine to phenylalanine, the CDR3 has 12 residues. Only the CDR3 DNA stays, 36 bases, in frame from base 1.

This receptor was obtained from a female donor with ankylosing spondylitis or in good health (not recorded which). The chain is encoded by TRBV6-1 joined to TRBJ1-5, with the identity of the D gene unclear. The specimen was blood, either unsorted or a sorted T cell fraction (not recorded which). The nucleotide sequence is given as TGTGCCAGCGCGATGGGCAATCAGCCCCAGCATTTT. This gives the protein CASAMGNQPQHF.